These 29 T cell receptor beta chains were all obtained from the same sample, sequenced in a study of blood T cell repertoires in COVID-19. TCRdb's table, derived via immunoSEQ multiplex PCR, lists solely in-frame clones and lacks some. The data hold about 140,000 clones, with roughly 88% observed a single time. Input material: PBMCs or T cells enriched from blood (not recorded which). The origin of the receptors is a man aged 70 or older who had been exposed to COVID-19.

The count of this clone is one. The CDR3 DNA sequence: TGTGCCAGCAGCGCGGGACAGGGCCTTAGCACAGATACGCAGTATTTT. Translating it yields CASSAGQGLSTDTQYF. The chain carries TRBV9 and TRBJ2-3; 9 bases are shared with TRBD1. The V gene end was trimmed by 3 bases and the J gene end by 0 bases; junction bases not matched to a gene: 5. Germline V gene sequence: CDR1 SGDLS, CDR2 YYNGEE. The CDR3 is made up of 16 amino acids.

The chain recombines TRBV7-9 with TRBJ1-3, with TRBD1 identical over 7 bases. The ends lost 3 bases at V and 4 bases at J; junction bases unmatched: 9. Germline CDR1 and CDR2: SEHNR and FQNEAQ (reference sequence). The CDR3 contains 16 residues. CDR3 DNA: TGTGCCAGCAGCTTTTACCGGGACAGCCACGGAAACACCATATATTTT. Encoded protein: CASSFYRDSHGNTIYF.

The genes are TRBV7-3 and TRBJ2-2; tentatively, D is TRBD1 (5 bases). V was cut by 5 bases and J by 4 bases, with 14 bases left in between. The CDR3 covers 15 residues. Germline CDR1 is SGHTA and CDR2 is FQGTGA. CDR3 in amino acids: CASSPARGSTGELFF. CDR3 bases: TGTGCCAGCAGCCCGGCAAGGGGATCCACCGGGGAGCTGTTTTTT.

The chain links TRBV21-1 to TRBJ2-2; TRBD2, as called in the table, went unchecked against the DNA. TRBV21-1 is given as a pseudogene. This CDR3 is built from 17 residues. The DNA for the CDR3 is TGTGCCAGCAGCAAAGGAACGGGATCGAGAAACACCGGGGAGCTGTTTTTT. Its protein product is CASSKGTGSRNTGELFF.

V and J are TRBV7-2 and TRBJ1-2, with D possibly TRBD1 on 6 matching bases. The CDR3 extends over 13 amino acids. CDR1 is SGHTA, CDR2 FQGNSA, per germline. V lost 2 bases to trimming and J lost 4 bases, with 8 bases between them. CDR3 in amino acids: CASSLPGAYGYTF. The CDR3 bases are TGTGCCAGCAGCTTACCAGGGGCCTATGGCTACACCTTC. Full variable domain (rest looked up from reference TRBV7-2 and TRBJ1-2): GAGVSQSPSNKVTEKGKDVELRCDPISGHTALYWYRQSLGQGLEFLIYFQGNSAPDKSGLPSDRFSAERTGGSVSTLTIQRTQQEDSAVYLCASSLPGAYGYTFGSGTRLTVV.

This chain links TRBV29-1 with TRBJ2-3; 9 nucleotides agree with TRBD1. With V trimmed by 3 bases and J by 0 bases, 13 bases remained unmatched. The CDR3 contains 18 residues. CDR1 and CDR2 (germline): SQVTM, ANQGSEA. CDR3 bases: TGCAGCGTTGAGAGGGTTCGGACAGGGGTTGATAGCACAGATACGCAGTATTTT. The encoded protein is CSVERVRTGVDSTDTQYF.

This clone was counted between two and nine times. The chain combines TRBV27 with TRBJ2-2; D not resolved. Germline V lookup: CDR1 MNHEY, CDR2 SMNVEV (reference sequence). Trimming removed 2 bases at V and 4 bases at J, with 8 bases between. This CDR3 contains 14 residues. The CDR3 DNA is TGTGCCAGCAGTTTAATGAGGAGCACCGGGGAGCTGTTTTTT. Translation gives CASSLMRSTGELFF.

This chain links TRBV25-1 with TRBJ2-5, with D perhaps TRBD1 (5 bases). The CDR3 consists of 15 residues. Deletions cut 1 base from V and 4 bases from J, with 13 bases between. Per the germline V gene, CDR1 is MGHDK and CDR2 is SYGVNS. The CDR3 bases are TGTGCCAGCAGTGAATTAGACAGTAAAGGAGAGACCCAGTACTTC. This gives the protein CASSELDSKGETQYF.

J is TRBJ1-5 and V is TRBV27; TRBD1 might be the D (5 bases). The CDR3 extends over 14 amino acids. Germline V gene lookup returns CDR1 MNHEY and CDR2 SMNVEV (reference sequence). Between the trimmed V and J ends, which lost 4 bases and 7 bases, there was a span of 14 bases. The CDR3 region has the DNA TGTGCCAGCAGTTGGTCGGGGGAGGGACAGCCCCAGCATTTT. Its translation: CASSWSGEGQPQHF.

The chain carries TRBV27 and TRBJ2-3, with D perhaps TRBD1 (5 bases). The CDR3 sequence is 16 residues long. The germline V gene has CDR1 MNHEY and CDR2 SMNVEV (reference sequence). The V end was cut by 2 bases, the J end by 1 base, with 13 bases between. CDR3 sequence (DNA): TGTGCCAGCAGTTTAAGTCCGGACATGGGCACAGATACGCAGTATTTT. Its translation is CASSLSPDMGTDTQYF.

The rearrangement joins TRBV7-2 to TRBJ2-3, with 13 bases that match TRBD2. Germline CDR1 is SGHTA and CDR2 is FQGNSA. The CDR3 is 16 amino acids. With 10 bases clipped from V and 3 bases from J, the junction kept 10 bases outside the gene matches. CDR3 sequence (DNA): TGTGCCACCAATAGTGGGACTAGCGGGAAGACAGATACGCAGTATTTT. Encoded protein: CATNSGTSGKTDTQYF.

This clone was seen more than once but under ten times. This sequence joins TRBV6-5 and TRBJ2-7; 8 nucleotides match TRBD1. This CDR3 is built from 15 residues. V dropped 1 base and J dropped 2; count of bases not matched to a gene: 4. CDR1 and CDR2 (germline): MNHEY, SVGAGI. This CDR3 reads CASSYFRDRPYEQYF. CDR3 nucleotide sequence: TGTGCCAGCAGTTACTTTCGGGACAGGCCCTACGAGCAGTACTTC.

The V and J genes are TRBV2 and TRBJ2-2, with TRBD2 identical over 11 bases. The germline V gene has CDR1 SNHLY and CDR2 FYNNEI. The CDR3 is made up of 17 amino acids. After removal of 7 bases from V and 4 bases from J, the junction contained 11 bases not matched to a gene. CDR3 sequence: CASTDVSGGAGTGELFF. CDR3 bases: TGTGCCAGCACTGACGTTAGCGGGGGGGCCGGCACCGGGGAGCTGTTTTTT. Supplemented by reference TRBV2 and TRBJ2-2, the full variable domain reads EPEVTQTPSHQVTQMGQEVILRCVPISNHLYFYWYRQILGQKVEFLVSFYNNEISEKSEIFDDQFSVERPDGSNFTLKIRSTKLEDSAMYFCASTDVSGGAGTGELFFGEGSRLTVL.

The chain links TRBV1 to TRBJ2-1; the table gives TRBD2 as D, unverified against the DNA. TRBV1 is a known pseudogene. The length of the CDR3 is 15 residues. CDR3 sequence reads: CTSSQDTFCGNEQFF. CDR3 in DNA: TGCACCAGCAGCCAAGACACCTTTTGCGGCAATGAGCAGTTCTTC.

The chain couples TRBV2 to TRBJ1-6; D not certain. This CDR3 spans 15 amino acids. V lost 1 base and J lost 7, with 11 bases in between. In germline, CDR1 is SNHLY, CDR2 FYNNEI. CDR3 region: CASSEGALSNSPLHF. In DNA, the CDR3 is TGTGCCAGCAGTGAAGGGGCACTCAGCAATTCACCCCTCCACTTT.

V is TRBV5-4 and J is TRBJ1-6; 7 nucleotides line up with TRBD1. Germline CDR1 reads SGHNT; CDR2 reads YYREEE (reference sequence). The J segment lost 6 bases and the V segment lost 3 bases, leaving 6 bases of the junction unmatched. The CDR3 sequence is 15 residues long. CDR3 loop: CASSYHQGGNSPLHF. CDR3 in DNA: TGTGCCAGCAGCTATCATCAGGGGGGTAATTCACCCCTCCACTTT. Based on the CDR3 plus reference TRBV5-4 and TRBJ1-6, the full variable domain is ETGVTQSPTHLIKTRGQQVTLRCSSQSGHNTVSWYQQALGQGPQFIFQYYREEENGRGNFPPRFSGLQFPNYSSELNVNALELDDSALYLCASSYHQGGNSPLHFGNGTRLTVT.

This chain uses TRBV5-4 with TRBJ2-1; 9 bases agree with TRBD2. The CDR3 runs 16 residues. CDR1 SGHNT and CDR2 YYREEE come from the germline V gene (reference sequence). J was trimmed by 9 bases and V by 4 bases; bases with no gene match: 14. The CDR3 DNA sequence: TGTGCCAGCAGCCCCCCTCACGCGGGAGGGCCGGGTGAGCAGTTCTTC. Its protein is CASSPPHAGGPGEQFF.

The V gene is TRBV30, the J gene TRBJ1-1, with TRBD1 matching 7 bases. Per germline, CDR1 GTSNPN and CDR2 SVGIG (reference sequence). This CDR3 has 13 amino acids. The V gene end was trimmed by 5 bases and the J gene end by 5 bases; junction bases not matched to a gene: 8. CDR3 protein: CAWAETGETEAFF. Written as DNA, the CDR3 is TGTGCCTGGGCGGAAACAGGGGAAACTGAAGCTTTCTTT.

This chain joins TRBV10-3 and TRBJ2-5; 7 nucleotides match TRBD1. The J segment lost 2 bases and the V segment lost 6 bases, leaving 3 bases of the junction unmatched. Germline V gene lookup returns CDR1 ENHRY and CDR2 SYGVKD. There are 13 residues in the CDR3. CDR3 DNA sequence: TGTGCCATCAGGGTGGGACAGCAAGAGACCCAGTACTTC. Residues: CAIRVGQQETQYF.

The chain links TRBV7-2 to TRBJ1-5, with 7 bases aligning to TRBD1. The CDR3 runs 15 residues. V was clipped by 2 bases and J by 2 bases; unmatched bases: 3. Germline V gives CDR1 SGHTA, CDR2 FQGNSA. The DNA for the CDR3 is TGTGCCAGCAGCTTATCCCAGGGGGGCAATCAGCCCCAGCATTTT. This translates into CASSLSQGGNQPQHF.

V is TRBV2 and J is TRBJ1-2, with D perhaps matching TRBD1 (5 bases). This CDR3 has 13 residues. Germline values: CDR1 SNHLY, CDR2 FYNNEI. The V end lost 8 bases, the J end lost 2 bases, and 12 bases lay between the germline ends. CDR3 DNA sequence: TGTGCCAGCGGGGAGGGGCCCAACTATGGCTACACCTTC. It is translated as CASGEGPNYGYTF. The variable domain in full, with the rest retrieved from reference TRBV2 and TRBJ1-2, is EPEVTQTPSHQVTQMGQEVILRCVPISNHLYFYWYRQILGQKVEFLVSFYNNEISEKSEIFDDQFSVERPDGSNFTLKIRSTKLEDSAMYFCASGEGPNYGYTFGSGTRLTVV.

This chain joins TRBV4-3 and TRBJ2-3; 13 positions agree with TRBD2. CDR3 length equals 16 residues. CDR1 and CDR2 (germline): LGHNA, YSLEER. V was clipped by 1 base and J by 6 bases; unmatched bases: 4. DNA for the CDR3: TGCGCCAGCAGCCAAGTCAAACTAGCGGGAGGGGATACGCAGTATTTT. This sequence encodes CASSQVKLAGGDTQYF.

V and J are TRBV5-8 and TRBJ1-4; tentative D call: TRBD1 (5 bases). V lost 1 base, J lost 5 bases, and 18 bases lay in between. The CDR3 contains 17 residues. Per the germline V gene, CDR1 is SGHTS and CDR2 is YDEGEE. The CDR3, as DNA: TGTGCCAGCAGCTTGCGTTTGACAGTTTCTTTAAATGAAAAACTGTTTTTT. Its protein product is CASSLRLTVSLNEKLFF.

J is TRBJ1-2 and V is TRBV27; D perhaps matches TRBD1 (5 bases). V lost 3 bases, J lost 1 base, and 6 bases lay in between. The V gene's germline CDR1 is MNHEY and CDR2 SMNVEV (reference sequence). The CDR3 sequence is 13 residues long. CDR3 sequence: CASSFQGNYGYTF. Here the CDR3 DNA reads TGTGCCAGCAGTTTTCAGGGTAACTATGGCTACACCTTC.

The CDR3 here is CAWSEPGGKNYGYTF. The DNA for the CDR3 is TGTGCCTGGAGTGAACCAGGGGGCAAGAACTATGGCTACACCTTC. The chain recombines TRBV30 with TRBJ1-2; TRBD1 matches 8 bases. The CDR3 runs to 15 residues. The germline V gene has CDR1 GTSNPN and CDR2 SVGIG (reference sequence). After removal of 1 base from V and 2 bases from J, the junction contained 6 bases not matched to a gene.

This clone occurred a few times. V gene TRBV2 combines with J gene TRBJ1-2, with unresolved D. V lost 6 bases, J lost 5 bases, and 16 bases lay in between. The CDR3 loop spans 14 amino acids. Looked up from germline, CDR1 is SNHLY and CDR2 is FYNNEI. The CDR3 nucleotides read TGTGCCAGCAGAGCCGGAACGCGAGGGTATGGCTACACCTTC. Protein product: CASRAGTRGYGYTF.

The chain has TRBV28 and TRBJ2-1; 7 bases are a match to TRBD2. The V and J ends lost 6 bases and 8 bases, in that order; junction bases with no gene match: 10. This CDR3 has 14 amino acids. Germline CDR1 MDHEN, CDR2 SYDVKM. This chain's CDR3 is CASSQRPSGHEQFF. The CDR3 DNA reads TGTGCCAGCAGCCAAAGGCCTAGCGGCCATGAGCAGTTCTTC.

The CDR3 DNA follows: TGTGCCAGCAGCCAAGACCCGGGAGCGCCCCAGCATTTT. Its translation is CASSQDPGAPQHF. This chain joins TRBV4-2 and TRBJ1-5, with D unresolved. The CDR3 length is 13 residues. The V end lost 0 bases, the J end lost 9 bases, and 9 bases lay between the germline ends. Germline CDR1 and CDR2: LGHNA and YNFKEQ.

The V gene is TRBV9, the J gene TRBJ2-5; tentatively, D is TRBD2 (6 bases). The CDR3 runs to 12 residues. The V and J ends lost 3 bases and 7 bases respectively, with 10 bases between them. CDR1 is SGDLS, CDR2 YYNGEE, per germline. For the CDR3, the DNA is TGTGCCAGCAGCGGTGGAGGGACGACCCAGTACTTC. Amino acid sequence: CASSGGGTTQYF.